The sequence of this TCR beta chain was determined in a study of shared clonotypes between healthy human individuals. Study-wide points: Across a handful of donors, naive CD4 shared approximately 4.5%, naive CD8 more than 3%, memory CD4 2% to 2.5%, memory CD8 roughly 0.37%. Non-shared clonotypes were found to have lower generation probabilities than the clonotypes that were shared by all four of the sorted-subset donors.

Every donor, a Caucasian adult, lived in Nashville, Tennessee. Profiling relied on immunoSEQ multiplex PCR, and the TCRdb table lists in-frame clones only, not all of them. The table shows 1.6 million or so clones, with roughly 96% occurring only once. As concerns this clone: Its antigen is unidentified.

Trimming took 5 bases from V and 1 from J, leaving 21 bases between them. Germline V gene sequence: CDR1 MDHEN, CDR2 SYDVKM. This CDR3 has 17 amino acids. The chain combines TRBV28 with TRBJ2-7, with D perhaps being TRBD1 or TRBD2 (5 bases each). This receptor was identified in a man aged 25 to 45 in good health. Sequencing input: naive CD4+ T cells sorted from blood. Subset indicated: CD45RA+ positively selected. CDR3: CASSIIFSGPDSYEQYF. CDR3 coding DNA: TGTGCCAGCAGTATTATTTTCTCGGGACCGGATTCCTACGAGCAGTACTTC. Drawing the rest from reference TRBV28 and TRBJ2-7, the complete variable domain is DVKVTQSSRYLVKRTGEKVFLECVQDMDHENMFWYRQDPGLGLRLIYFSYDVKMKEKGDIPEGYSVSREKKERFSLILESASTNQTSMYLCASSIIFSGPDSYEQYFGPGTRLTVT.